A selection of T cell receptor beta chains follows, all from one sample in a study of cytomegalovirus exposure and HLA in healthy donors. Produced via immunoSEQ multiplex PCR; TCRdb's table is partial and in-frame only. Its clone listing holds roughly 70,000 clones. The sequencing sample was made of PBMCs. The origin of the receptors is a man aged 35-49 years in good health and CMV-seronegative. Each CDR3 is given without its conserved first and last residue. Fields, in order: J gene, CDR3 length, V gene, CDR3 protein.

TRBJ1-2 13 TRBV7-3 ASSLTGQKWDGYT
TRBJ2-5 11 TRBV30 ACTGGAGETQY
TRBJ2-7 11 TRBV6-1 ASFARDRYEQY
TRBJ2-7 13 TRBV28 ASSASHRGLYEQY
TRBJ2-5 10 TRBV28 ASGLSLETQY
TRBJ2-3 13 TRBV14 ASSLRTGRYDTQY
TRBJ1-1 13 TRBV6-5 ASSLEVGTNTEAF
TRBJ2-1 12 TRBV7-6 ASSSRQGVSEQF
TRBJ1-1 14 TRBV5-1 ASSLGSGTQNTEAF
TRBJ1-6 14 TRBV6-6 ASSYSPTGDSSPLH
TRBJ1-2 13 TRBV15 ATSSDRESLRGYT
TRBJ2-3 14 TRBV6-1 ASSEDWDRGTDTQY
TRBJ1-4 14 TRBV14 ASSQVQGKSNEKLF
TRBJ2-4 13 TRBV7-2 ASSSPSGAKNIQY
TRBJ2-7 12 TRBV14 ASSSGTGFYEQY
TRBJ2-5 13 TRBV7-3 ASRQSGGAGETQY